Below, 29 T cell receptor beta chains from the same sample are listed, as sequenced in a study of CD8+ T cells in alopecia areata. Once RNA had been extracted, it was reverse transcribed into cDNA to act as the sequencing template. Method: immunoSEQ multiplex PCR; TCRdb's copy keeps in-frame clones and lacks some. The table records some 170,000 clones, 50% to 65% of them present only once. Sample treatment: oral pan-JAK inhibitor, 5-10 mg twice daily. This material consisted of CD8+ T cells sorted from blood, taken at week 24, from a patient treated with tofacitinib. These receptors were collected from a human donor with alopecia areata.

V and J are TRBV12-5 and TRBJ2-5; D possibly uses TRBD1 or TRBD2 (5 bases each). The length of the CDR3 is 13 residues. CDR1 is LGHNT and CDR2 is FRNRAP in the germline V gene. With 9 bases removed from V and 4 bases from J, the gap between germline ends came to 15 bases. CDR3 coding DNA: TGTGCTAGCGGGGTCCTTGGGGGAGAGACCCAGTACTTC. Translated, it gives CASGVLGGETQYF.

This sequence joins TRBV13 and TRBJ2-2; D unclear. The CDR3 has 12 residues. Germline loops: CDR1 PRHDT, CDR2 FYEKMQ (reference sequence). Trimming shortened V by 5 bases and J by 8 bases, and 9 bases separated the two germline ends. The CDR3 DNA is TGTGCCAGCAGCATTATAGATGGGGAGCTGTTTTTT. As protein: CASSIIDGELFF. Full variable domain (outside the CDR3, taken from reference TRBV13 and TRBJ2-2): AAGVIQSPRHLIKEKRETATLKCYPIPRHDTVYWYQQGPGQDPQFLISFYEKMQSDKGSIPDRFSAQQFSDYHSELNMSSLELGDSALYFCASSIIDGELFFGEGSRLTVL.

The J gene is TRBJ2-6, the V gene TRBV30; D ambiguous. V gave up 7 bases and J gave up 2 bases, with 6 bases separating them. The CDR3 consists of 12 residues. In germline, CDR1 is GTSNPN, CDR2 SVGIG (reference sequence). The CDR3 nucleotides read TGTGCCTCGACCACTGGGGCCAACGTCCTGACTTTC. It specifies CASTTGANVLTF. Full variable domain (rest looked up from reference TRBV30 and TRBJ2-6): SQTIHQWPATLVQPVGSPLSLECTVEGTSNPNLYWYRQAAGRGLQLLFYSVGIGQISSEVPQNLSASRPQDRQFILSSKKLLLSDSGFYLCASTTGANVLTFGAGSRLTVL.

This clone has a handful of counts. J is TRBJ2-1 and V is TRBV30; perhaps TRBD2 as D (5 bases). The germline V gene has CDR1 GTSNPN and CDR2 SVGIG (reference sequence). CDR3 length: 14 residues. With 6 bases removed from V and 0 bases from J, the gap between germline ends came to 12 bases. DNA for the CDR3: TGTGCCTGTTCCCGAGCGGCCTCCTACAATGAGCAGTTCTTC. Encoded protein: CACSRAASYNEQFF.

CDR3 loop: CASSYSGGGTNEQFF. CDR3 in DNA: TGTGCCAGCAGCTATTCGGGCGGGGGGACTAATGAGCAGTTCTTC. The rearrangement links TRBV11-3 to TRBJ2-1, with 8 bases aligning to TRBD2. Germline CDR1 SGHNT, CDR2 YENEEA. This CDR3 contains 15 residues. The V and J ends lost 4 bases and 7 bases, in that order; junction bases with no gene match: 9.

This clone was recorded a few times. The rearrangement links TRBV5-4 to TRBJ2-1; 7 nucleotides line up with TRBD2. The germline gives CDR1 SGHNT, CDR2 YYREEE (reference sequence). V lost 3 bases to trimming and J lost 0 bases; unmatched junction nucleotides: 3. The CDR3 spans 15 residues. Here the CDR3 reads CASSSRGSSYNEQFF. In nucleotides, the CDR3 is TGTGCCAGCAGCTCGCGGGGGAGCTCCTACAATGAGCAGTTCTTC.

This rearrangement joins TRBV28 to TRBJ1-5; TRBD1 aligns across 10 bases. J lost 5 bases, V lost 4 bases, and 2 bases had no gene match. Germline loops: CDR1 MDHEN, CDR2 SYDVKM. This CDR3 has 14 amino acids. The DNA for the CDR3 is TGTGCCAGCAGTTGGACAGGGGGGGATCAGCCCCAGCATTTT. This gives the protein CASSWTGGDQPQHF.

The V gene is TRBV7-9, the J gene TRBJ1-1; 9 bases line up with TRBD1. Germline CDR1 reads SEHNR; CDR2 reads FQNEAQ (reference sequence). The CDR3 sequence is 15 residues long. The J segment lost 8 bases and the V segment lost 5 bases, leaving 12 bases of the junction unmatched. This CDR3 is CASSDPTTGGTEAFF. The DNA for the CDR3 is TGTGCCAGCAGCGACCCTACGACAGGGGGGACCGAAGCTTTCTTT. The full variable domain, completed using reference TRBV7-9 and TRBJ1-1, is DTGVSQNPRHKITKRGQNVTFRCDPISEHNRLYWYRQTLGQGPEFLTYFQNEAQLEKSRLLSDRFSAERPKGSFSTLEIQRTEQGDSAMYLCASSDPTTGGTEAFFGQGTRLTVV.

In its sample, this clone was seen a few times. The rearrangement links TRBV4-3 to TRBJ2-7; 9 bases fit TRBD1. This CDR3 has 18 amino acids. Germline V gene sequence: CDR1 LGHNA, CDR2 YSLEER. Trimming at V came to 0 bases and at J to 0 bases, leaving 9 bases not matched to a gene. This CDR3 is CASSQDWGQGLSSYEQYF. CDR3 DNA sequence: TGCGCCAGCAGCCAAGATTGGGGACAGGGACTAAGCTCCTACGAGCAGTACTTC.

The rearrangement uses TRBV30 and TRBJ1-5; D is unclear. In germline, CDR1 is GTSNPN, CDR2 SVGIG (reference sequence). Trimming pared 3 bases from V and 5 bases from J, leaving 11 bases between. The CDR3 totals 13 residues. CDR3 DNA sequence: TGTGCCTGGAGCTCATCGGCGGATCAGCCCCAGCATTTT. Translating gives CAWSSSADQPQHF. The full variable domain, its missing parts supplied by reference TRBV30 and TRBJ1-5, is SQTIHQWPATLVQPVGSPLSLECTVEGTSNPNLYWYRQAAGRGLQLLFYSVGIGQISSEVPQNLSASRPQDRQFILSSKKLLLSDSGFYLCAWSSSADQPQHFGDGTRLSIL.

The chain carries TRBV25-1 and TRBJ1-2; 8 nucleotides align to TRBD1. Looked up from germline, CDR1 is MGHDK and CDR2 is SYGVNS. CDR3 length equals 12 residues. V dropped 4 bases and J dropped 7; count of bases not matched to a gene: 2. CDR3 loop: CASSAGGSGYTF. Written as DNA, the CDR3 is TGTGCCAGCAGTGCAGGGGGCTCTGGCTACACCTTC.

The chain couples TRBV29-1 to TRBJ2-1; D gene uncertain. V was trimmed by 7 bases and J by 1 base, leaving 14 bases between them. Germline values: CDR1 SQVTM, CDR2 ANQGSEA. The CDR3 totals 14 residues. The CDR3 region is CSALFELSYNEQFF. The CDR3 DNA reads as TGCAGCGCCCTCTTCGAGCTGTCCTACAATGAGCAGTTCTTC.

The J gene is TRBJ2-7, the V gene TRBV4-1, with no clear D. Germline CDR1 MGHRA, CDR2 YSYEKL. Trimming cost V 2 bases and J 1 base, with 6 bases left between them. The CDR3 is 13 amino acids. CDR3 sequence reads: CASSQSRSYEQYF. The CDR3 DNA follows: TGCGCCAGCAGCCAAAGTCGGTCCTACGAGCAGTACTTC.

The gene calls are TRBV30 and TRBJ2-1, with D perhaps TRBD1 (5 bases). Trimming left V 0 bases short and J 6 bases short, with 9 bases between. Germline CDR1 and CDR2: GTSNPN and SVGIG (reference sequence). The CDR3 consists of 13 residues. This CDR3 reads CAWSVGLTNEQFF. In DNA form, the CDR3 reads TGTGCCTGGAGTGTGGGGCTTACCAATGAGCAGTTCTTC.

The chain employs TRBV2 and TRBJ1-3; no clear D gene. CDR1 is SNHLY and CDR2 is FYNNEI in the germline V gene. Trimming took off 6 bases at V and 0 bases at J, with 15 bases between the two ends. This CDR3 has 16 amino acids. CDR3 nucleotides: TGTGCCAGCAGCGCTACAAGGCCTAGCTCTGGAAACACCATATATTTT. Amino acids: CASSATRPSSGNTIYF.

This clone has just a few counts. The chain combines TRBV6-6 with TRBJ2-7; D not certain. Germline V gives CDR1 MNHNY, CDR2 SVGAGI (reference sequence). This CDR3 has 11 residues. Trimming took 5 bases from V and 4 from J, leaving 6 bases between them. The CDR3 DNA sequence: TGTGCCAGCAGTCAATCGTACGAGCAGTACTTC. This encodes CASSQSYEQYF.

The chain has TRBV30 and TRBJ2-5; tentatively, D is TRBD2 (7 bases). The CDR3 runs to 12 residues. Germline values: CDR1 GTSNPN, CDR2 SVGIG (reference sequence). Here the CDR3 reads CARRGPAETQYF. The CDR3 nucleotides read TGTGCTCGGCGGGGGCCAGCAGAGACCCAGTACTTC.

V usage is TRBV30 and J usage is TRBJ1-1, with 11 bases aligning to TRBD1. The germline V gene encodes CDR1 GTSNPN and CDR2 SVGIG (reference sequence). This CDR3 is 13 amino acids long. Trimming took 8 bases from V and 2 from J; bases not matched to a gene: 4. CDR3 amino acids: CAQGQGGNTEAFF. CDR3 bases: TGTGCCCAGGGACAGGGGGGCAACACTGAAGCTTTCTTT.

The J gene is TRBJ2-1, the V gene TRBV4-1; D is uncertain. The CDR3 length is 13 residues. CDR1 is MGHRA and CDR2 is YSYEKL in the germline V gene. Between the trimmed V and J ends, which lost 2 bases and 8 bases, there was a span of 10 bases. CDR3 amino acids: CASSQTTRDEQFF. The DNA for the CDR3 is TGCGCCAGCAGCCAAACGACTCGCGATGAGCAGTTCTTC.

This clone was observed a few times. The chain has TRBV19 and TRBJ1-2; D not certain. The CDR3 totals 11 residues. Trimming removed 5 bases from V and 5 bases from J, with 6 bases in between. CDR1 is LNHDA and CDR2 is SQIVND in the germline V gene (reference sequence). Written as DNA, the CDR3 is TGTGCCAGTAGTGTCCAATATGGCTACACCTTC. Amino acid sequence: CASSVQYGYTF.

The V and J genes are TRBV30 and TRBJ1-1; tentative D call: TRBD1 (6 bases). Germline V gives CDR1 GTSNPN, CDR2 SVGIG (reference sequence). V lost 0 bases and J lost 2, with 13 bases in between. This CDR3 comprises 15 residues. CDR3 sequence (DNA): TGTGCCTGGAGTGTACCGAGACAGGCTAACACTGAAGCTTTCTTT. This translates into CAWSVPRQANTEAFF. Full variable domain (remainder filled in from reference TRBV30 and TRBJ1-1): SQTIHQWPATLVQPVGSPLSLECTVEGTSNPNLYWYRQAAGRGLQLLFYSVGIGQISSEVPQNLSASRPQDRQFILSSKKLLLSDSGFYLCAWSVPRQANTEAFFGQGTRLTVV.

The chain is built from TRBV13 and TRBJ2-7; D possibly corresponds to TRBD2 (6 bases). The CDR3 consists of 14 residues. The V gene's germline CDR1 is PRHDT and CDR2 FYEKMQ (reference sequence). V lost 4 bases to trimming and J lost 2 bases, with 12 bases between them. CDR3: CASSSKRVTYEQYF. The CDR3 region has the DNA TGTGCCAGCAGCTCAAAGCGGGTTACCTACGAGCAGTACTTC.

The genes are TRBV25-1 and TRBJ2-5; the D is unclear. The V gene's germline CDR1 is MGHDK and CDR2 SYGVNS. Trimming shortened V by 4 bases and J by 4 bases, and 7 bases separated the two germline ends. This CDR3 spans 12 amino acids. CDR3 nucleotide sequence: TGTGCCAGCAGTGTAGCACGAGAGACCCAGTACTTC. Translated: CASSVARETQYF.

A few counts support this clone. This chain links TRBV7-2 with TRBJ2-7; either TRBD1 or TRBD2 may supply D (5 bases each). The CDR3 runs 15 residues. V lost 6 bases and J 3 bases, leaving 18 bases between the germline ends. Looked up from germline, CDR1 is SGHTA and CDR2 is FQGNSA. The CDR3, as DNA: TGTGCCAGCAGAGATACCGGGACCGCATTCTACGAGCAGTACTTC. Translation gives CASRDTGTAFYEQYF.

The chain couples TRBV4-1 to TRBJ1-1; D possibly corresponds to TRBD1 (6 bases). The CDR3 runs to 15 residues. V gave up 4 bases and J gave up 1 base, with 13 bases separating them. Germline V CDR1 and CDR2: MGHRA, YSYEKL. CDR3 DNA: TGCGCCAGCAGCCCTTCAACAGGGCCGAACACTGAAGCTTTCTTT. Protein product: CASSPSTGPNTEAFF.

Regarding this clone: At the DNA level, this CDR3 is encoded by other sequences in the same sample as well. The V and J genes are TRBV29-1 and TRBJ1-1; D not certain. CDR3 length equals 11 residues. Between the trimmed V and J ends, which lost 5 bases and 1 base, there was a span of 5 bases. Germline assignment: CDR1 SQVTM and CDR2 ANQGSEA. The CDR3 loop reads CSVLWNTEAFF. CDR3 nucleotides: TGCAGCGTTCTGTGGAACACTGAAGCTTTCTTT.

Only a few counts were recorded for this clone. The genes are TRBV5-8 and TRBJ2-3; D is undetermined. CDR3 length equals 12 residues. Germline V CDR1 and CDR2: SGHTS, YDEGEE. The V end lost 4 bases, the J end lost 3 bases, and 6 bases lay between the germline ends. The CDR3 reads CASSAITDTQYF. The CDR3 DNA follows: TGTGCCAGCAGCGCAATTACAGATACGCAGTATTTT. Supplemented by reference TRBV5-8 and TRBJ2-3, the full variable domain reads EAGVTQSPTHLIKTRGQQATLRCSPISGHTSVYWYQQALGLGLQFLLWYDEGEERNRGNFPPRFSGRQFPNYSSELNVNALELEDSALYLCASSAITDTQYFGPGTRLTVL.

This chain connects TRBV29-1 to TRBJ2-3; D unclear. The CDR3 length is 10 residues. Deletions cut 6 bases from V and 7 bases from J, with 8 bases between. Germline V gene data show CDR1 as SQVTM and CDR2 as ANQGSEA. CDR3: CSVPANTQYF. CDR3 nucleotides: TGCAGCGTGCCCGCGAATACGCAGTATTTT.

The CDR3 DNA is TGTGCCAGCAGCTTAGTCCCTGTTGATGAGCAGTTCTTC. This gives the protein CASSLVPVDEQFF. The chain uses TRBV7-2 and TRBJ2-1, with unresolved D. The germline gives CDR1 SGHTA, CDR2 FQGNSA. The CDR3 contains 13 residues. Trimming left V 1 base short and J 8 bases short, with 9 bases between.